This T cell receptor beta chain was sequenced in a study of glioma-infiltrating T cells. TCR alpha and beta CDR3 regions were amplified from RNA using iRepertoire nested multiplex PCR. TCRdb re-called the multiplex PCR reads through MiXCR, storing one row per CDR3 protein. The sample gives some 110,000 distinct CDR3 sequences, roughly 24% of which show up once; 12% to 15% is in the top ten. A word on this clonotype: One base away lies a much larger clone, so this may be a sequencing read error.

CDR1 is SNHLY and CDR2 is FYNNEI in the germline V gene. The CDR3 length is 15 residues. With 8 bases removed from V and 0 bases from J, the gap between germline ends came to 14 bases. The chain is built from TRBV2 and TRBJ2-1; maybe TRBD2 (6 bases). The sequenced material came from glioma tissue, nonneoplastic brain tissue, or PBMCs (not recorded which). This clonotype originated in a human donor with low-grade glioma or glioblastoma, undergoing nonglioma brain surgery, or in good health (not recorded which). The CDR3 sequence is CASEVTRGSYNEQFF. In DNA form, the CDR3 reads TGTGCCAGCGAAGTGACTAGGGGCTCCTACAATGAGCAGTTCTTC.